This TCR beta chain is from a study of beta chain features in type 1 diabetes. About the study: Examination spanned 90 million to 140 million sorted cells from all samples.

With regard to this clone: What it binds is unknown. The sample contains more than one DNA sequence encoding this CDR3.

Expressed TCRB transcripts were sequenced after all isolated RNA was converted to cDNA. Generated by immunoSEQ multiplex PCR, the TCRdb table keeps only in-frame clones and is missing some. The table records around 290,000 clones, roughly 8% of them present only once. The CDR3 runs 13 residues. V lost 5 bases and J 0 bases, leaving 10 bases between the germline ends. The germline gives CDR1 SQVTM, CDR2 ANQGSEA. Notes on the study in general: Shortening of TCRB CDR3s, moderate but significant, appeared in all four CD4+ subsets of Type 1 diabetes patients.

In total, each donor contributed a single heparinised blood draw that averaged about 100 mL. Via CD45RO/CCR7/CD25/CD127/CD95/CD27, cells of the CD4+ naive, central memory, regulatory and stem cell-like memory subsets were sorted. The rearrangement joins TRBV29-1 to TRBJ1-1, with TRBD1 as a possible D gene (6 bases). The sequence was collected from a woman aged 18-35 years in good health. The sequenced sample was central memory CD4+ T cells from blood. The CDR3 loop is CSVRGGLNTEAFF. DNA for the CDR3: TGCAGCGTTAGGGGGGGGCTGAACACTGAAGCTTTCTTT.